This T cell receptor (beta chain) was sequenced during a study of blood T cell repertoires in COVID-19. TCRdb's table, derived via immunoSEQ multiplex PCR, lists solely in-frame clones and lacks some. This sample carries 250,000 or so clones, around nine tenths of them seen once, and the ten largest clones take approximately 9.7%. This clonotype was obtained from a middle-aged man with active or convalescent COVID-19. Sequenced sample: peripheral blood.

The CDR3 DNA is TGCGCCAGCTTTAGCGCAACCTACGAGCAGTACTTC. This gives the protein CASFSATYEQYF. This rearrangement joins TRBV10-1 to TRBJ2-7; a possible D gene is TRBD2 (5 bases). There are 12 residues in the CDR3. V was shortened by 8 bases and J by 2 bases, with 10 bases between the two germline ends. Per germline, CDR1 WNHNN and CDR2 SYGVQD (reference sequence).